Sequencing of this TCR beta chain was carried out in a study of PD-1 blockade in mismatch repair-deficient tumors listed by TCRdb under 2017. Turning to the overall study: Between late 2013 and 2016, the trial enrolled 86 consecutive patients with about a dozen types of mismatch repair-deficient cancer, all of whom had received prior treatment and were progressing. Deep sequencing of TCR CDR3 regions was used to track tumor-associated T cell clones in peripheral blood of patients responding to PD-1 blockade.

The sample's time point label, in plain terms: peripheral blood before pembrolizumab. Mismatch repair deficiency in every enrolled patient was established by polymerase chain reaction or immunohistochemistry. A few patients who responded to pembrolizumab therapy underwent TCR sequencing. Pembrolizumab PD-1 blockade was prospectively tested in advanced mismatch repair-deficient cancers, regardless of tissue of origin, in the phase II trial. Peripheral blood T cell samples were collected serially, before PD-1 blockade began and at several time points afterward. Blood sampling time points were reported as weeks after the first dose of pembrolizumab. The investigation overall reported the following: Clones residing in the tumor, which were often undetectable in blood before treatment, expanded quickly after pembrolizumab and then contracted, generally before radiologic responses.

From cysteine to phenylalanine, the CDR3 is 11 amino acids long. Only the CDR3 portion is preserved as DNA: 33 bases, with reading frame beginning at the first base. CDR1 and CDR2, per the germline V gene (reference sequence), are MNHEY and SMNVEV. Trimming takes 9 bases from V and 3 bases from J, and the germline ends sit 9 bases apart. Library preparation used the immunoSEQ multiplex PCR assay. What TCRdb holds here is the immuneACCESS table cut down to in-frame rearrangements. Part of the clones is not present; checked against another copy, under half of the missing clones reflect an unresolved V gene, and the others are unexplained. The sample table records fewer than 60,000 clones; more than 65% of these occur just once. Around 3.5% of the sample lies in the top ten. A note on this clone: Its target antigen remains unknown. Per-nucleotide qualities are absent, and no much larger clonotype sits a single base away.

The sequence is built from TRBV27 and TRBJ2-7; possibly the D gene is TRBD2, per 5 matching bases. This clonotype was obtained from an adult with mismatch repair-deficient cancer. The sequences come from PBMCs, collected before pembrolizumab treatment. The nucleotides are TGTGCCAGTCGGGGATACTACGAGCAGTACTTC. This codes for CASRGYYEQYF.